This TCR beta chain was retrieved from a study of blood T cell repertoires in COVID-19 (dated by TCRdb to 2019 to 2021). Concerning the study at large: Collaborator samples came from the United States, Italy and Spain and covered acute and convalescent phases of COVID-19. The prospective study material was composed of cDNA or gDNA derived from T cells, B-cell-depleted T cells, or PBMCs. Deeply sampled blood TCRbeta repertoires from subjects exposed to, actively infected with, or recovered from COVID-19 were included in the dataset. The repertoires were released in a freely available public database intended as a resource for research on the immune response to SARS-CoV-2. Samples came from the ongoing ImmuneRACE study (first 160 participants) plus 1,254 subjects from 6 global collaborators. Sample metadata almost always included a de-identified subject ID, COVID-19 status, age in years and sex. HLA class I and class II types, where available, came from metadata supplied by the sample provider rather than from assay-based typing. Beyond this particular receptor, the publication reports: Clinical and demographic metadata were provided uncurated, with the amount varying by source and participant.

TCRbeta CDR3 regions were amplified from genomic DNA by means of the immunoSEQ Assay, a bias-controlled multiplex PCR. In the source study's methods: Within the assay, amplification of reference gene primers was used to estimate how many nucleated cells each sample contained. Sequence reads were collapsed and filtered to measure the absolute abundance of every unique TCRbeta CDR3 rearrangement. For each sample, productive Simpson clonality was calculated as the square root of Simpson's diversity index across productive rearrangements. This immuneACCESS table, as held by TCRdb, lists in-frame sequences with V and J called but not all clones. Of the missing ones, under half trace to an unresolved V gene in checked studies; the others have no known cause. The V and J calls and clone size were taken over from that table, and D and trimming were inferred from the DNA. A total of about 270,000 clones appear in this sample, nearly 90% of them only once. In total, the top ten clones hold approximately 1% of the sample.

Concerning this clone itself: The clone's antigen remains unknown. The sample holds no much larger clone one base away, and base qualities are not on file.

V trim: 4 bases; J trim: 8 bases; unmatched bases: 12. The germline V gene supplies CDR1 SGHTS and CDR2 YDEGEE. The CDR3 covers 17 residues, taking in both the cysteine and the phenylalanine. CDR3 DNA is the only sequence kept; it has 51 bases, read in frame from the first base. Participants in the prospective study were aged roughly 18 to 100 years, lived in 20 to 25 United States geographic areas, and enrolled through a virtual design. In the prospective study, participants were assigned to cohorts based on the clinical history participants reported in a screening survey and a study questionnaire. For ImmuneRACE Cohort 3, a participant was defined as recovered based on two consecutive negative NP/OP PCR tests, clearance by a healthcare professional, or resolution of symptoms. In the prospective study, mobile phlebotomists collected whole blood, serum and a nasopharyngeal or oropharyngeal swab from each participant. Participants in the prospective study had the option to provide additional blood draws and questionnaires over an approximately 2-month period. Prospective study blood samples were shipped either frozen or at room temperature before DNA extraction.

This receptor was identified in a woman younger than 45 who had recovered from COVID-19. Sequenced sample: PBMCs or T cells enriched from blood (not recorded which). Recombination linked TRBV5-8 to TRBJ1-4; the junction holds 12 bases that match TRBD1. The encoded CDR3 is CASSPFVRGQGAEKLFF. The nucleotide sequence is TGTGCCAGCAGCCCTTTCGTTCGGGGACAGGGGGCCGAAAAACTGTTTTTT.